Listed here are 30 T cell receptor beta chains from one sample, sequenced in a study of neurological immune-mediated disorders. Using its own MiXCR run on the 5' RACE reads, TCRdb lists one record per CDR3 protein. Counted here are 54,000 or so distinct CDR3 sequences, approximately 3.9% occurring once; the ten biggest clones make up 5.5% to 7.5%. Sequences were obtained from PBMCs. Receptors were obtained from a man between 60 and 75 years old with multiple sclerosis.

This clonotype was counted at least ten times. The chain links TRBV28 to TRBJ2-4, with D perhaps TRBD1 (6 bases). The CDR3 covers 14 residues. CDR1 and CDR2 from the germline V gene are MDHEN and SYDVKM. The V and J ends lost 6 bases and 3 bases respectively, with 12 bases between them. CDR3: CASRQGSNKNIQYF. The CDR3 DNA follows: TGTGCCAGCAGACAGGGCTCAAACAAAAACATTCAGTACTTC.

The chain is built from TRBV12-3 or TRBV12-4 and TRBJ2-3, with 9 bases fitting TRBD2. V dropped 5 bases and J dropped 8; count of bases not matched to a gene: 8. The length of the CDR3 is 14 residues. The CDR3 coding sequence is TGTGCCAGCAGTCTTAGCGGGAGAAAGGGTACGCAGTATTTT. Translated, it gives CASSLSGRKGTQYF.

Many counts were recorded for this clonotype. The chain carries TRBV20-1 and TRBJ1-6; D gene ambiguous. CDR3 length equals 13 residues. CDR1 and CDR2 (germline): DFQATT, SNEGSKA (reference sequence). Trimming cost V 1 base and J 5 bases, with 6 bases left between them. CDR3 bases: TGCAGTGCTAGAGGGACCAATAATTCACCCCTCCACTTT. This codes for CSARGTNNSPLHF.

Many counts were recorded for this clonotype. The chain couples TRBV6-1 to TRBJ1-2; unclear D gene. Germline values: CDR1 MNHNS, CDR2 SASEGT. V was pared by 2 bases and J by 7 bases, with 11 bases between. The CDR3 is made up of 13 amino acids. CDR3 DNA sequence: TGTGCCAGCAGTGAATTCGTGTATTCTGGCTACACCTTC. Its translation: CASSEFVYSGYTF.

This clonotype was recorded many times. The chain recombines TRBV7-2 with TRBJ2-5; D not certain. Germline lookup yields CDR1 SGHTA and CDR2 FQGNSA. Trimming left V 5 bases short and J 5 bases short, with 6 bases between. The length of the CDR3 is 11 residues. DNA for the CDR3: TGTGCCAGCAGCCGCCGGGAGACCCAGTACTTC. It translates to CASSRRETQYF.

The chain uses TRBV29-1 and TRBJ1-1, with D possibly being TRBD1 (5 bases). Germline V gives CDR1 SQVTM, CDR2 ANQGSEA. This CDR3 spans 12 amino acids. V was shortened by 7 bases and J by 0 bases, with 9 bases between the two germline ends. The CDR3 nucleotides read TGCAGCGGGGGCACACTGAACACTGAAGCTTTCTTT. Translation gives CSGGTLNTEAFF.

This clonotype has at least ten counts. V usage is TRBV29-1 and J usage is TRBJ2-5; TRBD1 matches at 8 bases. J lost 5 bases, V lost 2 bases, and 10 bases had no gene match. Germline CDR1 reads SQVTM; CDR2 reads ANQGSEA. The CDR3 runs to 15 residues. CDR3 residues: CSVEPNSGGVETQYF. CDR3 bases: TGCAGCGTTGAACCGAACTCAGGGGGCGTCGAGACCCAGTACTTC.

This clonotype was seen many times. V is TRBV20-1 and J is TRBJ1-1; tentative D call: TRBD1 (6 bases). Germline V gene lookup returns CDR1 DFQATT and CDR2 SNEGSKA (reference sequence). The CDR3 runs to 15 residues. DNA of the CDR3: TGCAGGACCAATCAAGAGGGACAAATGAACACTGAAGCTTTCTTT. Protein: CRTNQEGQMNTEAFF.

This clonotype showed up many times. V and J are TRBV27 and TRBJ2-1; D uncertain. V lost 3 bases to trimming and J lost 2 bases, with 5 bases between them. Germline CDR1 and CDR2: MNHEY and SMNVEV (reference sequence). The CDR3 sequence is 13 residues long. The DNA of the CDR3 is TGTGCCAGCAGTTTGTTCCCCTACAATGAGCAGTTCTTC. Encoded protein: CASSLFPYNEQFF.

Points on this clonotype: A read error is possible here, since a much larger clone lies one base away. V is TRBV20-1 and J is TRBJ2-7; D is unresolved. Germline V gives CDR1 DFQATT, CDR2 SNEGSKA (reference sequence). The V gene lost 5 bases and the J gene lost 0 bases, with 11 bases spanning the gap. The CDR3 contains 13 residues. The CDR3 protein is CSAHSQFSYEQYF. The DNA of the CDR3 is TGCAGTGCTCACTCCCAATTCTCCTACGAGCAGTACTTC.

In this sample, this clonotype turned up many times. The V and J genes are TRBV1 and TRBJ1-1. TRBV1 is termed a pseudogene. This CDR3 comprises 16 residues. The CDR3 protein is CTSSQVGKAFNTEAFF. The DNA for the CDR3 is TGCACCAGCAGCCAAGTTGGAAAGGCGTTCAACACTGAAGCTTTCTTT.

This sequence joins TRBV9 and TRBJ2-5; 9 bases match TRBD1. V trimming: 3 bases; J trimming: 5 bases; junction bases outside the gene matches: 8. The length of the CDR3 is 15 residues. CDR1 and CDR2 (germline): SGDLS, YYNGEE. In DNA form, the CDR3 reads TGTGCCAGCAGCGCCGGGACAGGGTTTGGGGAGACCCAGTACTTC. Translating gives CASSAGTGFGETQYF. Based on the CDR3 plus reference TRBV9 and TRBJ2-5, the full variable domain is DSGVTQTPKHLITATGQRVTLRCSPRSGDLSVYWYQQSLDQGLQFLIQYYNGEERAKGNILERFSAQQFPDLHSELNLSSLELGDSALYFCASSAGTGFGETQYFGPGTRLLVL.

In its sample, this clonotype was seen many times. In nucleotides, the CDR3 is TGTGCCACCAGGAGCGGGAGCTCCCAAGAGACCCAGTACTTC. Its protein product is CATRSGSSQETQYF. This chain uses TRBV15 with TRBJ2-5; 8 positions agree with TRBD2. The J segment lost 1 base and the V segment lost 6 bases, leaving 4 bases of the junction unmatched. CDR3 length equals 14 residues. The germline gives CDR1 LNHNV, CDR2 YYDKDF (reference sequence).

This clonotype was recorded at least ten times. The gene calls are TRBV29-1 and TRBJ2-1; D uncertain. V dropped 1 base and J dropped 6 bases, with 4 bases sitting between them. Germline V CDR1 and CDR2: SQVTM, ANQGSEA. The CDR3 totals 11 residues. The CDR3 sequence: CSVEGSNEQFF. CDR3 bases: TGCAGCGTTGAAGGAAGCAATGAGCAGTTCTTC.

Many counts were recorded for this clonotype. CDR3 bases: TGCGCCAGCAGCCAAGTAGGGGATAACACTGAAGCTTTCTTT. This encodes CASSQVGDNTEAFF. The chain carries TRBV4-1 and TRBJ1-1; TRBD1 might be the D (5 bases). Germline loops: CDR1 MGHRA, CDR2 YSYEKL. The CDR3 runs to 14 residues. Trimming removed 1 base at V and 2 bases at J, with 8 bases between.

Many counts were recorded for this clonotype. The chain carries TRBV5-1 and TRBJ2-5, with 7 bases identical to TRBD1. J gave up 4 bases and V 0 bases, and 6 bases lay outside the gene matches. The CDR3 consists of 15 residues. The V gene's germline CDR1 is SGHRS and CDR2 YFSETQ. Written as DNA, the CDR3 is TGCGCCAGCAGCTTGGCCGGACAGGCGCGAGAGACCCAGTACTTC. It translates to CASSLAGQARETQYF.

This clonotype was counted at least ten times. The CDR3 region is CAISDPVGQGEEAFF. DNA for the CDR3: TGTGCCATCAGTGACCCGGTTGGTCAGGGGGAGGAAGCTTTCTTT. This chain links TRBV10-3 with TRBJ1-1; 7 positions match TRBD1. CDR1 and CDR2 (germline): ENHRY, SYGVKD. This CDR3 is 15 amino acids long. V was clipped by 3 bases and J by 8 bases; unmatched bases: 12.

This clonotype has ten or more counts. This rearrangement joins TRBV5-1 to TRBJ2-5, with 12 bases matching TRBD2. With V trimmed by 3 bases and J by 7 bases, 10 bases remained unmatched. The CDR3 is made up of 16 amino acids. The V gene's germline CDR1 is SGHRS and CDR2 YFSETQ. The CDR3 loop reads CASSSTSGGLRSTQYF. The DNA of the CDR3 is TGCGCCAGCAGCTCGACTAGCGGGGGACTGCGGTCGACCCAGTACTTC.

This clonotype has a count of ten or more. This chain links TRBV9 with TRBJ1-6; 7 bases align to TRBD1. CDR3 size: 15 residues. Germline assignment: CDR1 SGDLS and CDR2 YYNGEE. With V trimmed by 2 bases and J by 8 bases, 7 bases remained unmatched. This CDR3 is CASSVSAGGDSPLHF. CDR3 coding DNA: TGTGCCAGCAGCGTTTCGGCAGGGGGTGATTCACCCCTCCACTTT.

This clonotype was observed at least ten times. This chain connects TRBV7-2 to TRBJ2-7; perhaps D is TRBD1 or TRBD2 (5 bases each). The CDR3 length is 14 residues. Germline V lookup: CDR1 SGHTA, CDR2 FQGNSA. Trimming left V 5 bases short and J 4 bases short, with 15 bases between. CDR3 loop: CASSPSGALYEQYF. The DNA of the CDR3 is TGTGCCAGCAGCCCCTCCGGGGCCCTTTACGAGCAGTACTTC.

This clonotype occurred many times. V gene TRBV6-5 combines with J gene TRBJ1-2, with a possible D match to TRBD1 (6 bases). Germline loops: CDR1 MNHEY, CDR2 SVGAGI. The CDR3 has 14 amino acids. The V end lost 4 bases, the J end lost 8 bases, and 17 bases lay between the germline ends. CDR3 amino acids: CASSSQGGGGGYTF. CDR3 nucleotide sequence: TGTGCCAGCAGTTCGCAAGGGGGAGGCGGAGGCTACACCTTC.

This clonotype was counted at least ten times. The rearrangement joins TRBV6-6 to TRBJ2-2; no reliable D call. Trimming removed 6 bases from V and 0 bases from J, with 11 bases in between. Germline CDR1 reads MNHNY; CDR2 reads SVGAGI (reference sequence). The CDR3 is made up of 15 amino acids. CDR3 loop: CASSFMGSNTGELFF. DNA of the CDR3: TGTGCCAGCAGCTTTATGGGGTCGAACACCGGGGAGCTGTTTTTT.

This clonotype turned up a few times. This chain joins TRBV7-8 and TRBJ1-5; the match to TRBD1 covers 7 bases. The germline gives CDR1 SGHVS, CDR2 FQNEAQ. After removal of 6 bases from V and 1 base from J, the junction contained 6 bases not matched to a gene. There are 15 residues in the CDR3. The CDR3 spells CASSLQGGSNQPQHF. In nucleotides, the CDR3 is TGTGCCAGCAGTCTTCAGGGGGGAAGCAATCAGCCCCAGCATTTT.

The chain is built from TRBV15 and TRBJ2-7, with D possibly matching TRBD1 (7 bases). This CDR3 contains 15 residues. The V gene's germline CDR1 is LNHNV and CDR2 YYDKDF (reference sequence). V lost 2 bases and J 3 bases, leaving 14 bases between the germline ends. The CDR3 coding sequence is TGTGCCACCAGCAGATTTGGGGGGACAGTCTACGAGCAGTACTTC. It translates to CATSRFGGTVYEQYF.

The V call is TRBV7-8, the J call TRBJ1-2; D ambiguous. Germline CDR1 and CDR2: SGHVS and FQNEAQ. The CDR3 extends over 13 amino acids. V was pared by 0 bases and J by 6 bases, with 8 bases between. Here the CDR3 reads CASSLARSDGYTF. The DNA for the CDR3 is TGTGCCAGCAGCTTAGCTAGATCCGATGGCTACACCTTC.

CDR3 protein: CSAGVGEQYF. CDR3 DNA sequence: TGCAGTGCTGGGGTGGGCGAGCAGTACTTC. The chain uses TRBV20-1 and TRBJ2-7; the D is unclear. V was pared by 5 bases and J by 6 bases, with 8 bases between. CDR3 length: 10 amino acids. Germline V gene sequence: CDR1 DFQATT, CDR2 SNEGSKA (reference sequence).

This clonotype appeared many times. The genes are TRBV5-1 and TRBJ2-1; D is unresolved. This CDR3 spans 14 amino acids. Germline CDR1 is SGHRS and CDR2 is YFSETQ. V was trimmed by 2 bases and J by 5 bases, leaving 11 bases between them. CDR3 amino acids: CASSLNPPNNEQFF. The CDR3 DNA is TGCGCCAGCAGCTTAAATCCCCCCAACAATGAGCAGTTCTTC.

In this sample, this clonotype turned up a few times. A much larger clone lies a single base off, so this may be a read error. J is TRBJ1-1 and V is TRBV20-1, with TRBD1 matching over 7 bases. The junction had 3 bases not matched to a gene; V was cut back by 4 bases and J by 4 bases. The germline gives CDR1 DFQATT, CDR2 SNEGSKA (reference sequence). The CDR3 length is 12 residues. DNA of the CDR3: TGCAGTGCTAAAAAGGGGGCCACTGAAGCTTTCTTT. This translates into CSAKKGATEAFF.

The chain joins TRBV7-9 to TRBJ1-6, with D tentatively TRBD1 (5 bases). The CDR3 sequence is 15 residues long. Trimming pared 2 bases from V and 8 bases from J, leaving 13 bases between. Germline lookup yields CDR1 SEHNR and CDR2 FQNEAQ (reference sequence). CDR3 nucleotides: TGTGCCAGCAGCTTATCGGGGACCGTAGATTCACCCCTCCACTTT. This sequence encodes CASSLSGTVDSPLHF.

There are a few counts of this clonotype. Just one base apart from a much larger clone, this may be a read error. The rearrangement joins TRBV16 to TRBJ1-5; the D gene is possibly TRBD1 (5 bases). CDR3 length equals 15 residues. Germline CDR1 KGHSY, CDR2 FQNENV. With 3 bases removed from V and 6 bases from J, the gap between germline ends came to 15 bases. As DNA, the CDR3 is TGTGCCAGCAGCCAGGGGGGGGTTGGGGGTCAGCCCCAGCATTTT. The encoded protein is CASSQGGVGGQPQHF.